This TCR beta chain stems from a study of blood T cell repertoires in COVID-19. Study-level information: COVID-19 samples collected from the United States, Italy and Spain covered acute and convalescent phases. T cells, B-cell-depleted T cells, or PBMCs supplied cDNA or gDNA.

Per the authors' pipeline: The assay estimated nucleated cells by amplifying reference gene primers. Generated by immunoSEQ multiplex PCR, the TCRdb table keeps only in-frame clones and is missing some. V, J and clone size derive from that table, while D and trimming were established from the DNA sequence. Altogether roughly 100,000 clones are present, roughly 89% being singletons, with the ten largest covering approximately 5.2%. The CDR3 loop spans 11 amino acids. V lost 8 bases to trimming and J lost 6 bases, with 7 bases between them. Germline CDR1 MNHEY, CDR2 SVGAGI. V gene TRBV6-5 combines with J gene TRBJ2-2; maybe TRBD1 (5 bases). The sequencing input was peripheral blood. The source of this sequence is a woman aged 80 or over with active COVID-19. CDR3 amino acids: CASARAGELFF. The CDR3 DNA reads as TGTGCCAGCGCCAGGGCCGGGGAGCTGTTTTTT.